This T cell receptor beta chain was identified during a study of cytomegalovirus exposure and HLA in healthy donors. Study information: HLA-typed donors were the source of about 85 million unique TCRs, which an early data release held. Findings and caveats of the study: In vitro assays verified that three CMV-associated chains recognized CMV antigens specifically.

Researchers ran the PCR with 60 Vbeta and 13 Jbeta primers. The data were produced by immunoSEQ multiplex PCR, yet TCRdb's version contains in-frame clones alone and is incomplete. The table has under 200,000 clones, 65% to 90% seen once. V trimming: 6 bases; J trimming: 7 bases; junction bases outside the gene matches: 7. The CDR3 sequence is 14 residues long. The germline V gene has CDR1 MNHEY and CDR2 SVGAGI. A note on this clone: What it binds is not known.

The material sequenced was PBMCs. The sequence was obtained from a woman aged 30 to 39 in good health and CMV-seronegative. The V and J genes are TRBV6-5 and TRBJ1-5, with 9 bases matching TRBD1. The chain's CDR3 is CASRETGGEQPQHF. For the CDR3, the DNA is TGTGCCAGCAGAGAGACAGGGGGGGAGCAGCCCCAGCATTTT.